A single sample gave rise to the 22 T cell receptor beta chains below, sequenced in a study of Ad26.COV2.S vaccination and SARS-CoV-2 variants. The treatment was: 15 to 20 received Ad26.COV2.S at low or high dose, single or two shots; about 5 received placebo; per-sample allocation not given. Samples were taken on day 63 after the first vaccine or placebo injection. Method: immunoSEQ multiplex PCR; TCRdb's copy keeps in-frame clones and lacks some. This sample has some 370,000 clones; 83% occur once, and the top ten carry more than 7%. The source material was peripheral blood, sampled in a trial of Ad26.COV2.S vaccine versus placebo. The source is a person aged 18-65 years who received the Ad26.COV2.S COVID-19 vaccine or a placebo.

CDR3: CASTGTSGSSEQYF. CDR3 coding DNA: TGTGCCAGCACCGGGACTAGCGGGAGTTCCGAGCAGTACTTC. The chain carries TRBV3-1 (or the pseudogene TRBV3-2) and TRBJ2-7, with TRBD2 matching 14 bases. Unmatched junction bases numbered 5, after V lost 7 bases and J lost 6 bases. Germline V gives CDR1 LGHDT, CDR2 YNNKEL (reference sequence). The CDR3 runs to 14 residues.

This clone was seen only a few times. The V and J genes are TRBV5-8 and TRBJ1-6; 10 positions agree with TRBD1. The CDR3 is 15 amino acids. After removal of 2 bases from V and 8 bases from J, the junction contained 4 bases not matched to a gene. Per the germline V gene, CDR1 is SGHTS and CDR2 is YDEGEE. DNA of the CDR3: TGTGCCAGCAGCTTCCGGGACAGGGGCGATTCACCCCTCCACTTT. Translated: CASSFRDRGDSPLHF.

This clone occurred a few times. The J gene is TRBJ1-5, the V gene TRBV7-9; D is possibly TRBD1 (6 bases). The germline V and J ends were trimmed by 7 bases and 6 bases, with 16 bases remaining between them. CDR3 size: 14 residues. Germline loops: CDR1 SEHNR, CDR2 FQNEAQ (reference sequence). The CDR3 coding sequence is TGTGCCAGCACCTTCGGGGGGCCGGGTCAGCCCCAGCATTTT. It yields the protein CASTFGGPGQPQHF.

This sequence joins TRBV29-1 and TRBJ1-2, with D unresolved. The germline gives CDR1 SQVTM, CDR2 ANQGSEA. The V and J ends lost 4 bases and 5 bases respectively, with 11 bases between them. The length of the CDR3 is 12 residues. The CDR3 bases are TGCAGCGTTGGACCCCTGGGGTATGGCTACACCTTC. Translation gives CSVGPLGYGYTF.

The chain links TRBV7-6 to TRBJ2-1, with 13 nucleotides matching TRBD2. Germline CDR1 and CDR2: SGHVS and FNYEAQ. After removal of 0 bases from V and 12 bases from J, the junction contained 8 bases not matched to a gene. This CDR3 region has 16 residues. The CDR3 spells CASSLAGTSGARGQFF. In DNA form, the CDR3 reads TGTGCCAGCAGCTTAGCCGGGACTAGCGGGGCCCGGGGGCAGTTCTTC.

The chain couples TRBV10-3 to TRBJ2-6; D unclear. V dropped 6 bases and J dropped 0 bases, with 3 bases sitting between them. Germline V gene data show CDR1 as ENHRY and CDR2 as SYGVKD. CDR3 size: 13 residues. The CDR3 protein is CAISHSGANVLTF. Written as DNA, the CDR3 is TGTGCCATCAGCCACTCTGGGGCCAACGTCCTGACTTTC.

The chain has TRBV7-2 and TRBJ1-3; D is perhaps TRBD1 (6 bases). Germline CDR1 is SGHTA and CDR2 is FQGNSA. This CDR3 has 16 residues. V was trimmed by 2 bases and J by 4 bases, leaving 15 bases between them. CDR3 loop: CASSLQGTGAGNTIYF. The DNA for the CDR3 is TGTGCCAGCAGCTTACAGGGGACGGGGGCCGGAAACACCATATATTTT. The variable domain in full, with the rest retrieved from reference TRBV7-2 and TRBJ1-3, is GAGVSQSPSNKVTEKGKDVELRCDPISGHTALYWYRQSLGQGLEFLIYFQGNSAPDKSGLPSDRFSAERTGGSVSTLTIQRTQQEDSAVYLCASSLQGTGAGNTIYFGEGSWLTVV.

The chain has TRBV30 and TRBJ1-2; D possibly corresponds to TRBD1 (6 bases). The CDR3 extends over 15 amino acids. Germline V gene data show CDR1 as GTSNPN and CDR2 as SVGIG (reference sequence). The V and J ends lost 3 bases and 1 base respectively, with 15 bases between them. CDR3 DNA: TGTGCCTGGAGCTATTCCAGGGGCCGTAACTATGGCTACACCTTC. This sequence encodes CAWSYSRGRNYGYTF.

The chain employs TRBV6-5 and TRBJ1-3; 9 positions agree with TRBD1. The CDR3 covers 14 residues. V lost 5 bases to trimming and J lost 4 bases; unmatched junction nucleotides: 3. The V gene's germline CDR1 is MNHEY and CDR2 SVGAGI. The CDR3 is CASSLQGAGNTIYF. CDR3 in DNA: TGTGCCAGCAGTCTACAGGGGGCCGGAAACACCATATATTTT.

The chain joins TRBV18 to TRBJ1-3, with 10 positions matching TRBD1. Germline V gives CDR1 KGHSH, CDR2 LQKENI. The V gene end was trimmed by 0 bases and the J gene end by 0 bases; junction bases not matched to a gene: 5. The CDR3 extends over 18 amino acids. Written as DNA, the CDR3 is TGTGCCAGCTCACCACCAGGGACAGGGGCCGGCTCTGGAAACACCATATATTTT. Its protein product is CASSPPGTGAGSGNTIYF. The full variable domain, with the rest looked up from reference TRBV18 and TRBJ1-3, is NAGVMQNPRHLVRRRGQEARLRCSPMKGHSHVYWYRQLPEEGLKFMVYLQKENIIDESGMPKERFSAEFPKEGPSILRIQQVVRGDSAAYFCASSPPGTGAGSGNTIYFGEGSWLTVV.

J is TRBJ1-5 and V is TRBV6-6; D not certain. The CDR3 length is 13 residues. Trimming took 6 bases from V and 0 from J, leaving 6 bases between them. Germline V gives CDR1 MNHNY, CDR2 SVGAGI (reference sequence). CDR3 sequence reads: CASRGYSNQPQHF. The CDR3 nucleotides read TGTGCCAGCAGGGGGTATAGCAATCAGCCCCAGCATTTT.

Regarding this clone: The same CDR3 is also encoded by other DNA sequences in this sample. CDR3 amino acids: CASSPTGGKNIQYF. The CDR3 DNA reads TGTGCCAGCTCACCGACAGGGGGGAAAAACATTCAGTACTTC. This chain links TRBV18 with TRBJ2-4; 9 bases agree with TRBD1. This CDR3 is 14 amino acids long. Germline lookup yields CDR1 KGHSH and CDR2 LQKENI. V trimming: 3 bases; J trimming: 4 bases; junction bases outside the gene matches: 1.

DNA of the CDR3: TGTGCCAACCAGGGGGCCCCCCCGCGTGGCTACACCTTC. This sequence encodes CANQGAPPRGYTF. The chain joins TRBV11-3 to TRBJ1-2; 8 bases agree with TRBD1. CDR1 is SGHNT and CDR2 is YENEEA in the germline V gene. The CDR3 is 13 amino acids. The V gene end was trimmed by 10 bases and the J gene end by 7 bases; junction bases not matched to a gene: 11.

In its sample, this clone was seen a few times. The V call is TRBV19, the J call TRBJ1-5, with 7 positions matching TRBD1. This CDR3 has 14 residues. Trimming removed 3 bases from V and 7 bases from J; junction bases left unmatched: 6. Germline CDR1 is LNHDA and CDR2 is SQIVND (reference sequence). CDR3 amino acids: CASSMAQGVQPQHF. The CDR3 DNA follows: TGTGCCAGTAGTATGGCGCAGGGGGTCCAGCCCCAGCATTTT.

The rearrangement links TRBV18 to TRBJ2-3; 10 bases line up with TRBD2. CDR3 length: 18 amino acids. CDR1 KGHSH and CDR2 LQKENI come from the germline V gene. The ends lost 0 bases at V and 1 base at J; junction bases unmatched: 7. Here the CDR3 reads CASSPPDGLAAGTDTQYF. CDR3 nucleotides: TGTGCCAGCTCACCACCGGACGGACTAGCGGCGGGCACAGATACGCAGTATTTT.

This clone was seen only once. One end of the junction fails to match germline, which may point to a read error. The J gene is TRBJ2-3, the V gene TRBV7-2; 8 bases match TRBD2. Germline lookup yields CDR1 SGHTA and CDR2 FQGNSA. The CDR3 loop spans 14 amino acids. CDR3 residues: CASSSSGGAARINF. The CDR3 nucleotides are TGTGCCAGCAGCTCCTCCGGGGGGGCGGCAAGGATCAATTTT.

The V and J genes are TRBV7-9 and TRBJ2-7, with 8 bases aligning to TRBD1. V lost 4 bases, J lost 1 base, and 3 bases stayed unmatched. CDR3 length equals 14 residues. CDR1 SEHNR and CDR2 FQNEAQ come from the germline V gene (reference sequence). CDR3 bases: TGTGCCAGCAGCTCTAGACAGGGGTCCTACGAGCAGTACTTC. Translated: CASSSRQGSYEQYF. Filled out from reference TRBV7-9 and TRBJ2-7, the complete variable domain reads DTGVSQNPRHKITKRGQNVTFRCDPISEHNRLYWYRQTLGQGPEFLTYFQNEAQLEKSRLLSDRFSAERPKGSFSTLEIQRTEQGDSAMYLCASSSRQGSYEQYFGPGTRLTVT.

This sequence joins TRBV19 and TRBJ2-3; D remains ambiguous. The CDR3 is made up of 14 amino acids. Per the germline V gene, CDR1 is LNHDA and CDR2 is SQIVND (reference sequence). V was cut by 7 bases and J by 0 bases, with 11 bases left in between. The CDR3 region is CASKDSPSTDTQYF. CDR3 DNA sequence: TGTGCCAGTAAAGACTCTCCTAGCACAGATACGCAGTATTTT.

A note on this clone: In the same sample, other DNA sequences code for this CDR3. The gene calls are TRBV5-1 and TRBJ2-5; no firm D call. The ends were cut back, 0 bases at V and 4 bases at J, with 4 bases in the middle. This CDR3 contains 12 residues. CDR1 and CDR2 from the germline V gene are SGHRS and YFSETQ. CDR3 in DNA: TGCGCCAGCAGCTTGGTCGGAGAGACCCAGTACTTC. Protein product: CASSLVGETQYF.

CDR3 in amino acids: CASSPARYGRESNYGYTF. In nucleotides, the CDR3 is TGTGCCAGCAGCCCCGCCCGTTATGGCAGGGAGTCTAACTATGGCTACACCTTC. The chain employs TRBV5-6 and TRBJ1-2, with D perhaps matching TRBD1 (5 bases). Germline assignment: CDR1 SGHDT and CDR2 YYEEEE. V lost 4 bases, J lost 0 bases, and 22 bases lay in between. The CDR3 covers 18 residues. The complete variable domain, with remaining parts taken from reference TRBV5-6 and TRBJ1-2, reads DAGVTQSPTHLIKTRGQQVTLRCSPKSGHDTVSWYQQALGQGPQFIFQYYEEEERQRGNFPDRFSGHQFPNYSSELNVNALLLGDSALYLCASSPARYGRESNYGYTFGSGTRLTVV.

The chain has TRBV2 and TRBJ1-1; D remains ambiguous. Germline values: CDR1 SNHLY, CDR2 FYNNEI. The V end was cut by 0 bases, the J end by 5 bases, with 13 bases between. The CDR3 consists of 15 residues. In DNA, the CDR3 is TGTGCCAGCAGTGAAGCGCCGGGAGTGAGAACTGAAGCTTTCTTT. It yields the protein CASSEAPGVRTEAFF. Filled out from reference TRBV2 and TRBJ1-1, the complete variable domain reads EPEVTQTPSHQVTQMGQEVILRCVPISNHLYFYWYRQILGQKVEFLVSFYNNEISEKSEIFDDQFSVERPDGSNFTLKIRSTKLEDSAMYFCASSEAPGVRTEAFFGQGTRLTVV.

The V and J genes are TRBV10-3 and TRBJ2-3; no clear D gene. The V end lost 2 bases, the J end lost 0 bases, and 12 bases lay between the germline ends. The CDR3 sequence is 16 residues long. Germline V gene lookup returns CDR1 ENHRY and CDR2 SYGVKD. DNA for the CDR3: TGTGCCATCAGTGAGACAGCCCCTAGGAGCACAGATACGCAGTATTTT. It encodes CAISETAPRSTDTQYF.